This TCR beta chain is from a study of T-cell reconstitution after alpha-beta-depleted transplantation in children (dated by TCRdb to 2016 to 2017). The study in broad terms: Using TCR repertoire profiling, the study followed T-cell immune reconstitution in a quantitative way in children after TCRalphabeta/CD19-depleted allogeneic hematopoietic cell transplantation.

CDR3 length: 17 amino acids, cysteine to phenylalanine. The read is trimmed to its CDR3 DNA, 51 bases read in frame from base 1. Trimming takes 3 bases off V and 0 bases off J; junction bases not matched to a gene: 14. The germline V gene encodes CDR1 GTSNPN and CDR2 SVGIG (reference sequence). The library came from PCR. Sequencing was performed on an Illumina HiSeq 2500. TCR library preparation used molecular barcoding, with unique molecular identifiers applied to normalize quantification of the TCRbeta repertoire. TCRdb took the public reads, trimmed them with fastp at Q25, ran MiXCR for clone calling and kept in-frame beta chains. Each CDR3 protein appears once, grouped with its most common genes and DNA. In this sample the table shows about 500,000 distinct CDR3 sequences, over 25% of which occur a single time. The biggest ten clones account for less than 2.5% of the sample. Notes on this clonotype: Its recognized antigen is unknown. No clone much larger than this one lies a single base away; base qualities are absent.

The clonotype comes from a human donor who donated a stem cell graft to a child with aplastic anemia. The sequencing here drew on PBMCs from the stem cell graft donor, taken from the stem cell graft. The sequence joins TRBV30 to TRBJ2-7, with 7 junctional bases fitting TRBD1. This receptor has the CDR3 CAWSLLPSDRASYEQYF. The sequenced DNA is TGTGCCTGGAGCCTCCTACCCTCCGACAGGGCCTCCTACGAGCAGTACTTC.